This entry lists 18 T cell receptor beta chains sequenced from one sample in a study of T cells in Graves' hyperthyroidism and ophthalmopathy. There were TCR beta CDR3 regions amplified from RNA transcripts. The TCR CDR3 first-round RT-PCR relied on the HTBI primer set. TCRdb processed the multiplex PCR reads anew with MiXCR; each CDR3 protein has one entry. The sample has 370,000 or so distinct CDR3 sequences; 15% to 17% are singletons. Sequenced input: blood. These receptor sequences come from a woman younger than 30 with Graves' hyperthyroidism that later progressed to Graves' ophthalmopathy.

Ten or more counts support this clonotype. The V call is TRBV7-9, the J call TRBJ2-5, with D maybe TRBD2 (5 bases). The CDR3 sequence is 14 residues long. Germline loops: CDR1 SEHNR, CDR2 FQNEAQ (reference sequence). The V end lost 2 bases, the J end lost 0 bases, and 7 bases lay between the germline ends. CDR3 DNA: TGTGCCAGCAGCTTAACGGGGAACCAAGAGACCCAGTACTTC. Translation gives CASSLTGNQETQYF.

The sample holds many counts of this clonotype. This sequence joins TRBV11-2 and TRBJ1-4; TRBD1 matches at 12 bases. CDR3 size: 16 residues. Trimming removed 2 bases from V and 10 bases from J; junction bases left unmatched: 8. The germline gives CDR1 SGHAT, CDR2 FQNNGV. Written as DNA, the CDR3 is TGTGCCAGCAGCTTAAACAGAGGGACAGGGGGCACAAAACTGTTTTTT. Encoded protein: CASSLNRGTGGTKLFF.

The V gene is TRBV13, the J gene TRBJ1-6, with D perhaps matching TRBD1 (6 bases). Germline CDR1 reads PRHDT; CDR2 reads FYEKMQ (reference sequence). The CDR3 runs 16 residues. The V gene lost 5 bases and the J gene lost 6 bases, with 17 bases spanning the gap. CDR3 protein: CASSPEGQLGNSPLHF. The CDR3 DNA reads TGTGCCAGCAGCCCCGAAGGACAGCTCGGTAATTCACCCCTCCACTTT.

The table lists this clonotype with a few counts. The rearrangement links TRBV20-1 to TRBJ2-3; D possibly corresponds to TRBD1 (6 bases). The CDR3 covers 13 residues. Trimming stripped 4 bases from V and 0 bases from J, with 8 bases between. From germline, CDR1 is DFQATT and CDR2 SNEGSKA (reference sequence). The CDR3 protein is CSANRVSTDTQYF. CDR3 DNA: TGCAGTGCTAACAGGGTCAGCACAGATACGCAGTATTTT.

This clonotype came up many times. In DNA form, the CDR3 reads TGTGCCAGCAGTTACTCGAAGGGACAGGGCCCCTATGGCTACACCTTC. Protein sequence: CASSYSKGQGPYGYTF. The V and J genes are TRBV6-6 and TRBJ1-2; 9 bases are a match to TRBD1. The CDR3 sequence is 16 residues long. V was pared by 0 bases and J by 4 bases, with 6 bases of the junction left unmatched. Germline loops: CDR1 MNHNY, CDR2 SVGAGI (reference sequence).

The sample holds a few counts of this clonotype. The chain links TRBV6-1 to TRBJ1-6; D gene uncertain. The length of the CDR3 is 18 residues. Deletions cut 5 bases from V and 4 bases from J, with 21 bases between. Germline loops: CDR1 MNHNS, CDR2 SASEGT. This CDR3 is CASSFKAPDRIYNSPLHF. CDR3 sequence (DNA): TGTGCCAGCAGTTTTAAGGCTCCGGATCGGATTTATAATTCACCCCTCCACTTT.

In this sample, this clonotype turned up many times. V usage is TRBV7-9 and J usage is TRBJ2-7, with TRBD2 matching 8 bases. The CDR3 runs 16 residues. The V gene end was trimmed by 5 bases and the J gene end by 6 bases; junction bases not matched to a gene: 15. Germline V CDR1 and CDR2: SEHNR, FQNEAQ (reference sequence). CDR3 in amino acids: CASSSTREGRVREQYF. The CDR3 nucleotides read TGTGCCAGCAGCAGTACTCGGGAGGGCCGTGTTCGCGAGCAGTACTTC.

This clonotype showed up many times. This chain connects TRBV7-8 to TRBJ2-7, with 7 bases lining up with TRBD2. The CDR3 consists of 14 residues. Germline CDR1 is SGHVS and CDR2 is FQNEAQ. After removal of 5 bases from V and 3 bases from J, the junction contained 7 bases not matched to a gene. CDR3 in DNA: TGTGCCAGCAGCCCACGGACTAGAAACTACGAGCAGTACTTC. Translation gives CASSPRTRNYEQYF.

This clonotype has ten or more counts. This chain uses TRBV5-1 with TRBJ2-7; tentatively, D is TRBD2 (6 bases). The V end was cut by 5 bases, the J end by 0 bases, with 15 bases between. The CDR3 spans 15 residues. Germline CDR1 is SGHRS and CDR2 is YFSETQ. The CDR3 here is CASREKAGLSYEQYF. The DNA for the CDR3 is TGCGCCAGCAGGGAGAAAGCGGGTCTCTCCTACGAGCAGTACTTC.

The rearrangement joins TRBV15 to TRBJ1-2; D might be TRBD1 (6 bases). In germline, CDR1 is LNHNV, CDR2 YYDKDF (reference sequence). The CDR3 has 14 amino acids. The V end was cut by 7 bases, the J end by 7 bases, with 19 bases between. CDR3 region: CATNPTRTGTGYTF. The CDR3, as DNA: TGTGCCACCAACCCGACCCGAACAGGGACTGGCTACACCTTC.

This clonotype came up once. The CDR3 reads CASRLSRGQPRETQYF. Here the CDR3 DNA reads TGTGCCAGCAGGCTATCCCGGGGACAGCCGAGAGAGACCCAGTACTTC. This chain joins TRBV28 and TRBJ2-5; TRBD1 agrees at 7 bases. The germline V gene encodes CDR1 MDHEN and CDR2 SYDVKM. This CDR3 has 16 amino acids. After removal of 6 bases from V and 4 bases from J, the junction contained 14 bases not matched to a gene.

The chain employs TRBV4-2 and TRBJ1-5; D gene unclear. V lost 4 bases, J lost 5 bases, and 15 bases lay in between. The germline gives CDR1 LGHNA, CDR2 YNFKEQ. This CDR3 has 15 residues. CDR3 DNA: TGTGCCAGCAGCCGTTACCCTGGGGTGTATCAGCCCCAGCATTTT. Protein product: CASSRYPGVYQPQHF.

This chain uses TRBV9 with TRBJ2-7; D remains ambiguous. There are 15 residues in the CDR3. The V end lost 0 bases, the J end lost 3 bases, and 13 bases lay between the germline ends. The V gene's germline CDR1 is SGDLS and CDR2 YYNGEE. The DNA of the CDR3 is TGTGCCAGCAGCGTAGAAGACAACGTGGGCTACGAGCAGTACTTC. Amino acid sequence: CASSVEDNVGYEQYF.

This clonotype was observed a handful of times. The V gene is TRBV4-1, the J gene TRBJ2-5, with TRBD2 matching 10 bases. The CDR3 extends over 15 amino acids. Germline CDR1 is MGHRA and CDR2 is YSYEKL. V trimming: 6 bases; J trimming: 4 bases; junction bases outside the gene matches: 8. As DNA, the CDR3 is TGCGCCAGCAGGGTGAGCGGGAGGGCGGGAGAGACCCAGTACTTC. It encodes CASRVSGRAGETQYF.

This rearrangement joins TRBV10-3 to TRBJ1-6; D gene ambiguous. V was shortened by 2 bases and J by 7 bases, with 9 bases between the two germline ends. The CDR3 is 14 amino acids. Germline CDR1 ENHRY, CDR2 SYGVKD. In nucleotides, the CDR3 is TGTGCCATCAGTGAGACGCCGGAGAATTCACCCCTCCACTTT. The encoded protein is CAISETPENSPLHF.

This clonotype has at least ten counts. This sequence joins TRBV12-3 or TRBV12-4 and TRBJ2-1, with 12 positions matching TRBD2. V was pared by 2 bases and J by 2 bases, with 7 bases of the junction left unmatched. The CDR3 is made up of 18 amino acids. The CDR3 DNA sequence: TGTGCCAGCAGTTTAAAACTACTAGCGGGAGGCACCTACAATGAGCAGTTCTTC. Amino acids: CASSLKLLAGGTYNEQFF.

Many counts were recorded for this clonotype. V usage is TRBV28 and J usage is TRBJ2-5; the match to TRBD1 covers 10 bases. Germline assignment: CDR1 MDHEN and CDR2 SYDVKM. CDR3 length: 14 residues. The trim removed 6 bases at V and 5 bases at J, leaving 6 bases unmatched. DNA for the CDR3: TGTGCCAGCAGAGAGACAGGGGGCGGCGAGACCCAGTACTTC. Its protein product is CASRETGGGETQYF.

This clonotype was counted only a few times. The chain uses TRBV6-1 and TRBJ2-1, with a possible D match to TRBD2 (6 bases). From germline, CDR1 is MNHNS and CDR2 SASEGT. This CDR3 comprises 14 residues. Trimming stripped 7 bases from V and 5 bases from J, with 15 bases between. The CDR3 region is CASKGGLYNNEQFF. CDR3 nucleotides: TGTGCCAGCAAGGGCGGACTATACAACAATGAGCAGTTCTTC.